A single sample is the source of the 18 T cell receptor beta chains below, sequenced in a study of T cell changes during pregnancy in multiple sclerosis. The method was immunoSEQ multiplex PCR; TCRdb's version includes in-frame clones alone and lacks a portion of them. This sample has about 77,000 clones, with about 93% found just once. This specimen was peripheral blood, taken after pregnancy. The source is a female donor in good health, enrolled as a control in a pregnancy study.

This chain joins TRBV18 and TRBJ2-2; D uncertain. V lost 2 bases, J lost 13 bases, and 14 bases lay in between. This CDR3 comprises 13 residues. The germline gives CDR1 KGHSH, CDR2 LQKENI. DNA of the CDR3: TGTGCCAGCTCACCAAGAGACCCACCGGGGCTGTTTTTT. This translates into CASSPRDPPGLFF.

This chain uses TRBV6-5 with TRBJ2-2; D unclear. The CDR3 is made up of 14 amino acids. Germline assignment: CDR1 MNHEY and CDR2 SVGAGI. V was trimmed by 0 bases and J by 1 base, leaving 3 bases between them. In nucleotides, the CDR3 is TGTGCCAGCAGTTACTCCGGGAACACCGGGGAGCTGTTTTTT. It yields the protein CASSYSGNTGELFF.

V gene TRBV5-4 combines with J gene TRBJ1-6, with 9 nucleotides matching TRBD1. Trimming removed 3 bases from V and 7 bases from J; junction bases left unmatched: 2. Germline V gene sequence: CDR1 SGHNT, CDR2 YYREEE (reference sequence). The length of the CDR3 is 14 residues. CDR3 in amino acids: CASSSGQGNSPLHF. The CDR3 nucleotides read TGTGCCAGCAGCTCAGGACAGGGGAATTCACCCCTCCACTTT.

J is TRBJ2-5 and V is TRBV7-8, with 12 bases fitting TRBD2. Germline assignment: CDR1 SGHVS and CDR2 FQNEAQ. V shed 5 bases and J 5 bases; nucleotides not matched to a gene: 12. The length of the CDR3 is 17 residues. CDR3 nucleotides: TGTGCCAGCAGCCCTATGACTAGCGGGAGATCTCCTGAGACCCAGTACTTC. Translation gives CASSPMTSGRSPETQYF. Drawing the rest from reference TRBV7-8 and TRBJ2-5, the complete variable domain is GAGVSQSPRYKVAKRGQDVALRCDPISGHVSLFWYQQALGQGPEFLTYFQNEAQLDKSGLPSDRFFAERPEGSVSTLKIQRTQQEDSAVYLCASSPMTSGRSPETQYFGPGTRLLVL.

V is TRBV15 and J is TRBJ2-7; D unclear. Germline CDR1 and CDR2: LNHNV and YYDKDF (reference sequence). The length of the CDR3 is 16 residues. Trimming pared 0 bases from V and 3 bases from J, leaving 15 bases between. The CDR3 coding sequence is TGTGCCACCAGCAGAGATAAGCCACCCCCCGTCTACGAGCAGTACTTC. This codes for CATSRDKPPPVYEQYF.

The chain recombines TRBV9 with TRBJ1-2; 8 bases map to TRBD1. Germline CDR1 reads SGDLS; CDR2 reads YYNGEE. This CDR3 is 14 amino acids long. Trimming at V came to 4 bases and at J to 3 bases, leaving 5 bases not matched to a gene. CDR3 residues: CASSLQTGDYGYTF. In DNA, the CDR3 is TGTGCCAGCAGCCTGCAGACAGGGGACTATGGCTACACCTTC.

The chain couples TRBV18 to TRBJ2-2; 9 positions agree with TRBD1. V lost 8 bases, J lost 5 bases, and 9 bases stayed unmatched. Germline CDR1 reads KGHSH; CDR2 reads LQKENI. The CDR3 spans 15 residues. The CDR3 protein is CASLPGQGVTGELFF. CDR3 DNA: TGTGCCAGCCTACCGGGACAGGGTGTGACCGGGGAGCTGTTTTTT. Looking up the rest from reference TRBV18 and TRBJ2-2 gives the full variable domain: NAGVMQNPRHLVRRRGQEARLRCSPMKGHSHVYWYRQLPEEGLKFMVYLQKENIIDESGMPKERFSAEFPKEGPSILRIQQVVRGDSAAYFCASLPGQGVTGELFFGEGSRLTVL.

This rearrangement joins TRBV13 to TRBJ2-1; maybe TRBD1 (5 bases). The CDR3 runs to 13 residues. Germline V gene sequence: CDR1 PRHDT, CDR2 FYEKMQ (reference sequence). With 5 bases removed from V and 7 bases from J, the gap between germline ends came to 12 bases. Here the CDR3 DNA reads TGTGCCAGCAGCCTGGGAAGGGGAAATGAGCAGTTCTTC. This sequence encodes CASSLGRGNEQFF. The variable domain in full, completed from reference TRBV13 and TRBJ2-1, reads AAGVIQSPRHLIKEKRETATLKCYPIPRHDTVYWYQQGPGQDPQFLISFYEKMQSDKGSIPDRFSAQQFSDYHSELNMSSLELGDSALYFCASSLGRGNEQFFGPGTRLTVL.

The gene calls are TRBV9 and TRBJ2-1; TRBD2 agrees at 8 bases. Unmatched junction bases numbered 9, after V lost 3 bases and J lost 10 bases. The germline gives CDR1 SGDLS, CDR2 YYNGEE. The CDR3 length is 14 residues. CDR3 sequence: CASSAGTSLWEQFF. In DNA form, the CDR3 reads TGTGCCAGCAGCGCCGGGACTAGTTTGTGGGAGCAGTTCTTC.

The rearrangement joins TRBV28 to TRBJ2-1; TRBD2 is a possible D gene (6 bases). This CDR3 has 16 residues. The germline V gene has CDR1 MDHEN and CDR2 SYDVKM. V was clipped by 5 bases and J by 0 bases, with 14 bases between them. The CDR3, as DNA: TGTGCCAGCAGTCATCTAGCGTCGAGCTCCTACAATGAGCAGTTCTTC. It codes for CASSHLASSSYNEQFF.

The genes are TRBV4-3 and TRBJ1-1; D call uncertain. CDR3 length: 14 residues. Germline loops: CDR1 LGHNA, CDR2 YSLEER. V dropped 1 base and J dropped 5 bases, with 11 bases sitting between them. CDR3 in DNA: TGCGCCAGCAGCCAAGGACGCGGAGGGACTGAAGCTTTCTTT. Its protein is CASSQGRGGTEAFF.

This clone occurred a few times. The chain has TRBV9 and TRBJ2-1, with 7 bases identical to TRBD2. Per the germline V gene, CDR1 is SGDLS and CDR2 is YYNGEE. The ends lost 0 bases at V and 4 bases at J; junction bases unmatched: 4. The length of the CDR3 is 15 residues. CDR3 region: CASSVGASGYNEQFF. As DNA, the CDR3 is TGTGCCAGCAGCGTAGGCGCTAGCGGATACAATGAGCAGTTCTTC. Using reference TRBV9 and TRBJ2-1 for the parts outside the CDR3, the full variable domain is DSGVTQTPKHLITATGQRVTLRCSPRSGDLSVYWYQQSLDQGLQFLIQYYNGEERAKGNILERFSAQQFPDLHSELNLSSLELGDSALYFCASSVGASGYNEQFFGPGTRLTVL.

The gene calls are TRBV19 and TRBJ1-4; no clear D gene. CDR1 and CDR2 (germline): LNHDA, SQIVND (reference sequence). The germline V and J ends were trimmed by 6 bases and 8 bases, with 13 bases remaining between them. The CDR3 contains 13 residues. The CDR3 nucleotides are TGTGCCAGTAGGGCGGCTCTGGAGGAAAAACTGTTTTTT. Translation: CASRAALEEKLFF.

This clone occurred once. CDR3 residues: CASSFREGTDTQYF. Written as DNA, the CDR3 is TGTGCCAGCAGTTTTCGGGAGGGCACAGATACGCAGTATTTT. The chain is built from TRBV6-5 and TRBJ2-3; 7 bases are shared with TRBD2. Germline values: CDR1 MNHEY, CDR2 SVGAGI. The CDR3 length is 14 residues. Trimming took 4 bases from V and 1 from J; bases not matched to a gene: 2.

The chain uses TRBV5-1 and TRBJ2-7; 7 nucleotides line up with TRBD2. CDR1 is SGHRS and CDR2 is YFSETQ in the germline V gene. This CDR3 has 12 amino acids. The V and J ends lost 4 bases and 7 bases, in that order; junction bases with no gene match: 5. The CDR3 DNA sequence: TGCGCCAGCAGCCCGCGGGGGACGGAGCAGTACTTC. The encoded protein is CASSPRGTEQYF.

CDR3 nucleotide sequence: TGTGCCAGCAGCCAACTCAGCGACTACACCGGGGAGCTGTTTTTT. Amino acids: CASSQLSDYTGELFF. This chain connects TRBV4-2 to TRBJ2-2; D unclear. V was cut by 2 bases and J by 3 bases, with 10 bases left in between. The CDR3 length is 15 residues. Looked up from germline, CDR1 is LGHNA and CDR2 is YNFKEQ.

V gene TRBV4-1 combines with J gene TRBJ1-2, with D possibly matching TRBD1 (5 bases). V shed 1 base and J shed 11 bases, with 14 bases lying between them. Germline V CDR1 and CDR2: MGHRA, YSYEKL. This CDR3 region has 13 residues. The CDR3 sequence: CASSQVGGPGYTF. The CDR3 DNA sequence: TGCGCCAGCAGCCAAGTGGGGGGTCCGGGTTACACCTTC.

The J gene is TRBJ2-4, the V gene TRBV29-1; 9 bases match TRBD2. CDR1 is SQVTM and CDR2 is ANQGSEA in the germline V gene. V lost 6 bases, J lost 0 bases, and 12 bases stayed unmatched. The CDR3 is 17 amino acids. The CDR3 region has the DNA TGCAGCGTCCGCAGCCTGACTAGCGGACTAGCCAAAAACATTCAGTACTTC. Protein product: CSVRSLTSGLAKNIQYF.